This T cell receptor beta chain stems from a study of T cell changes during pregnancy in multiple sclerosis. After removal of 5 bases from V and 5 bases from J, the junction contained 6 bases not matched to a gene. The CDR3 contains 14 residues. Germline loops: CDR1 MNHEY, CDR2 SVGAGI. Here immunoSEQ multiplex PCR was the method, and the copy in TCRdb shows in-frame clones only, minus some. The sample carries 90,000 to 150,000 clones, approximately 94% recorded once. The receptor was derived from a female donor with multiple sclerosis, enrolled in a pregnancy study. V gene TRBV6-5 combines with J gene TRBJ2-7; TRBD1 matches at 10 bases. Sequences were derived from peripheral blood, sampled before pregnancy. CDR3 sequence reads: CASSPLGQGDEQYF. DNA for the CDR3: TGTGCCAGCAGTCCCCTTGGACAGGGGGACGAGCAGTACTTC.